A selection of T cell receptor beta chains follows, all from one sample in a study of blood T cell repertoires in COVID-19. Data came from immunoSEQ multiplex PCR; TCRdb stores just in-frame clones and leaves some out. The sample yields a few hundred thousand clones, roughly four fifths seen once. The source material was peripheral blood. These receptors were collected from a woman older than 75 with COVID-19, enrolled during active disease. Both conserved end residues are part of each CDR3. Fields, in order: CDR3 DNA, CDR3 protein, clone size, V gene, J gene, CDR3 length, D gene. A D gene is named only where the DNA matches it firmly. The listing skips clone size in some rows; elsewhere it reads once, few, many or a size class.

CDR3 DNA: TGTGCCAGCAGTTTTCAGGGGACAGGGACGGGCCAGCCCCAGCATTTT
CDR3 protein: CASSFQGTGTGQPQHF
clone size: -
V gene: TRBV27
J gene: TRBJ1-5
CDR3 length: 16
D gene: TRBD1

CDR3 DNA: TGTGCCAGCAGCGCCCAGGGGGCGCAGGGTCAGCCCCAGCATTTT
CDR3 protein: CASSAQGAQGQPQHF
clone size: -
V gene: TRBV7-2
J gene: TRBJ1-5
CDR3 length: 15
D gene: TRBD1

CDR3 DNA: TGCGCCAGCAGCTTGTCCGGACAGGACTCTGGCTACACCTTC
CDR3 protein: CASSLSGQDSGYTF
clone size: once
V gene: TRBV5-1
J gene: TRBJ1-2
CDR3 length: 14
D gene: TRBD1

CDR3 DNA: TGTGCCAGCAGCTTAGCCCTTCGTACAGATACGCAGTATTTT
CDR3 protein: CASSLALRTDTQYF
clone size: -
V gene: TRBV7-2
J gene: TRBJ2-3
CDR3 length: 14
D gene: -

CDR3 DNA: TGTGCCAGCAGCTTAGTCCGGGGGGATGAGCAGTTCTTC
CDR3 protein: CASSLVRGDEQFF
clone size: -
V gene: TRBV7-2
J gene: TRBJ2-1
CDR3 length: 13
D gene: TRBD2

CDR3 DNA: TGCGCCAGCAGCCCCGGGACAGGGTCGTATGGCTACACCTTC
CDR3 protein: CASSPGTGSYGYTF
clone size: -
V gene: TRBV5-1
J gene: TRBJ1-2
CDR3 length: 14
D gene: TRBD1

CDR3 DNA: TGTGCCAGTAGATCCCGGGACAGAATCTCTGGAAACACCATATATTTT
CDR3 protein: CASRSRDRISGNTIYF
clone size: once
V gene: TRBV19
J gene: TRBJ1-3
CDR3 length: 16
D gene: TRBD1

CDR3 DNA: TGTGCCAGCTCAGGCATTCCAGGGTCTGGAAACACCATATATTTT
CDR3 protein: CASSGIPGSGNTIYF
clone size: -
V gene: TRBV18
J gene: TRBJ1-3
CDR3 length: 15
D gene: -

CDR3 DNA: TGTGCCAGCAGTCTTGGGGGGACCTATGGCTACACCTTC
CDR3 protein: CASSLGGTYGYTF
clone size: -
V gene: TRBV28
J gene: TRBJ1-2
CDR3 length: 13
D gene: -

CDR3 DNA: TGTGCCAGCAGTTCCCCCAACAGGGGGAACTATGGCTACACCTTC
CDR3 protein: CASSSPNRGNYGYTF
clone size: -
V gene: TRBV27
J gene: TRBJ1-2
CDR3 length: 15
D gene: TRBD1

CDR3 DNA: TGTGCCAGCAGTGACTCGAGTAAGAGGAGGGGTAGGCTGTTTTTT
CDR3 protein: CASSDSSKRRGRLFF
clone size: -
V gene: TRBV6-4
J gene: TRBJ1-4
CDR3 length: 15
D gene: -

CDR3 DNA: TGTGCCAGCAGCCGTACACCCGGACAGGGAACCTACGAGCAGTACTTC
CDR3 protein: CASSRTPGQGTYEQYF
clone size: once
V gene: TRBV14
J gene: TRBJ2-7
CDR3 length: 16
D gene: TRBD1

CDR3 DNA: TGTGCCAGCAGCTTGGGAGTGCCCTACGAGCAGTACTTC
CDR3 protein: CASSLGVPYEQYF
clone size: -
V gene: TRBV5-6
J gene: TRBJ2-7
CDR3 length: 13
D gene: -

CDR3 DNA: TGTGCCAGCAAGAAGTACTCCGGGGATTATCAGCCCCAGCATTTT
CDR3 protein: CASKKYSGDYQPQHF
clone size: -
V gene: TRBV5-6
J gene: TRBJ1-5
CDR3 length: 15
D gene: -

CDR3 DNA: TGCAGCGTTCCCAGGGCGGCTAGCACAGATACGCAGTATTTT
CDR3 protein: CSVPRAASTDTQYF
clone size: -
V gene: TRBV29-1
J gene: TRBJ2-3
CDR3 length: 14
D gene: -

CDR3 DNA: TGTGCCAGCAGTGCAATGGGCCCCTGGGGCTACACCTTC
CDR3 protein: CASSAMGPWGYTF
clone size: few
V gene: TRBV2
J gene: TRBJ1-2
CDR3 length: 13
D gene: -

CDR3 DNA: TGCGCCAGCAGCCAAGGAGGAGACAGGGGACCCCTCCACTTT
CDR3 protein: CASSQGGDRGPLHF
clone size: -
V gene: TRBV4-1
J gene: TRBJ1-6
CDR3 length: 14
D gene: TRBD1

CDR3 DNA: TGTGCCAGCTCACCTTTAGCGGGAGCGTACCAAGAGACCCAGTACTTC
CDR3 protein: CASSPLAGAYQETQYF
clone size: -
V gene: TRBV18
J gene: TRBJ2-5
CDR3 length: 16
D gene: TRBD2

CDR3 DNA: TGCGCCAGCAGCTTGGGGGCGAAGAACACTGAAGCTTTCTTT
CDR3 protein: CASSLGAKNTEAFF
clone size: once
V gene: TRBV5-1
J gene: TRBJ1-1
CDR3 length: 14
D gene: -

CDR3 DNA: TGTGCCAGTAGTATAATGGGGGGGCACACTGAAGCTTTCTTT
CDR3 protein: CASSIMGGHTEAFF
clone size: -
V gene: TRBV19
J gene: TRBJ1-1
CDR3 length: 14
D gene: -

CDR3 DNA: TGTGCCAGCCGACAGGGTACCAACTATGGCTACACCTTC
CDR3 protein: CASRQGTNYGYTF
clone size: -
V gene: TRBV18
J gene: TRBJ1-2
CDR3 length: 13
D gene: TRBD1

CDR3 DNA: TGTGCCAGCAGCTTAGAGAACAGGGGCGCGGGGTACACCTTC
CDR3 protein: CASSLENRGAGYTF
clone size: once
V gene: TRBV7-2
J gene: TRBJ1-2
CDR3 length: 14
D gene: TRBD1

CDR3 DNA: TGTGCCAGTAACGATTACCTTTCTAGCGGGGTCTACAATGAGCAGTTCTTC
CDR3 protein: CASNDYLSSGVYNEQFF
clone size: -
V gene: TRBV19
J gene: TRBJ2-1
CDR3 length: 17
D gene: TRBD2

CDR3 DNA: TGTGGGGGGGGGAATGCGGTGAACACTGAAGCTTTCTTT
CDR3 protein: CGGGNAVNTEAFF
clone size: -
V gene: TRBV30
J gene: TRBJ1-1
CDR3 length: 13
D gene: -

CDR3 DNA: TGTGCCAGCAGCTTAAGGGCCGCCAGGGAGGATCAGCCCCAGCATTTT
CDR3 protein: CASSLRAAREDQPQHF
clone size: once
V gene: TRBV7-8
J gene: TRBJ1-5
CDR3 length: 16
D gene: -

CDR3 DNA: TGCGGTAGTCGGCAGGGCACGATGAGCTATGGCTACACCTTC
CDR3 protein: CGSRQGTMSYGYTF
clone size: -
V gene: TRBV5-1
J gene: TRBJ1-2
CDR3 length: 14
D gene: -

CDR3 DNA: TGTGCCAGCAGCTTAGCCGGGTCACGGGGGACGGCGCGGCAGTACTTC
CDR3 protein: CASSLAGSRGTARQYF
clone size: -
V gene: TRBV11-3
J gene: TRBJ2-7
CDR3 length: 16
D gene: -

CDR3 DNA: TGTGCCAGCAGCCAAGAGGGGCGGAGCACTGAAGCTTTCTTT
CDR3 protein: CASSQEGRSTEAFF
clone size: -
V gene: TRBV3-1/TRBV3-2
J gene: TRBJ1-1
CDR3 length: 14
D gene: -

CDR3 DNA: TGTGCCAGCAGTCCCCTGGACAAGGGGAATGAAAAACTGTTTTTT
CDR3 protein: CASSPLDKGNEKLFF
clone size: few
V gene: TRBV6-5
J gene: TRBJ1-4
CDR3 length: 15
D gene: -

CDR3 DNA: TGTGCCAGCACCAAGACTAGAGACTCCTACGAGCAGTACTTC
CDR3 protein: CASTKTRDSYEQYF
clone size: -
V gene: TRBV7-2
J gene: TRBJ2-7
CDR3 length: 14
D gene: -

CDR3 DNA: TGTGCCAGCAGCTTAACTCAGGGCTCGACGAATACGCAGTATTTT
CDR3 protein: CASSLTQGSTNTQYF
clone size: -
V gene: TRBV7-2
J gene: TRBJ2-3
CDR3 length: 15
D gene: -

CDR3 DNA: TGTGCCTGGGGGCAGGGTAATTCACCCCTCCACTTT
CDR3 protein: CAWGQGNSPLHF
clone size: -
V gene: TRBV30
J gene: TRBJ1-6
CDR3 length: 12
D gene: -

CDR3 DNA: TGTGCCAGCAAAACCGGGACAGCGAACACTGAAGCTTTCTTT
CDR3 protein: CASKTGTANTEAFF
clone size: -
V gene: TRBV5-4
J gene: TRBJ1-1
CDR3 length: 14
D gene: TRBD1

CDR3 DNA: TGCGCCAGCAGCTTGGATGGGGTTGGGGGCCAGCCCCAGCATTTT
CDR3 protein: CASSLDGVGGQPQHF
clone size: many
V gene: TRBV5-1
J gene: TRBJ1-5
CDR3 length: 15
D gene: -

CDR3 DNA: TGTGCCAGCAGTTACCCGCCGGGGGTCGGTGAAAAACTGTTTTTT
CDR3 protein: CASSYPPGVGEKLFF
clone size: -
V gene: TRBV6-2/TRBV6-3
J gene: TRBJ1-4
CDR3 length: 15
D gene: -

CDR3 DNA: TGTGCCTGGAGTCAGGGGGCCGTAGGTAACACTGAAGCTTTCTTT
CDR3 protein: CAWSQGAVGNTEAFF
clone size: -
V gene: TRBV30
J gene: TRBJ1-1
CDR3 length: 15
D gene: TRBD1

CDR3 DNA: TGTGCCAGTACCCAAACGGGCTCTGGGGCCAACGTCCTGACTTTC
CDR3 protein: CASTQTGSGANVLTF
clone size: -
V gene: TRBV19
J gene: TRBJ2-6
CDR3 length: 15
D gene: -

CDR3 DNA: TGTGCCAGCAGCTTACCGGGACAGGGGGTCTACGAGCAGTACTTC
CDR3 protein: CASSLPGQGVYEQYF
clone size: -
V gene: TRBV5-4
J gene: TRBJ2-7
CDR3 length: 15
D gene: TRBD1

CDR3 DNA: TGTGCCAGCAGTCCTTACAGGGGAGGCTATGGCTACACCTTC
CDR3 protein: CASSPYRGGYGYTF
clone size: -
V gene: TRBV2
J gene: TRBJ1-2
CDR3 length: 14
D gene: TRBD1

CDR3 DNA: TGTGCCAGCAAAAGGGACACAAACCAAGAGACCCAGTACTTC
CDR3 protein: CASKRDTNQETQYF
clone size: -
V gene: TRBV2
J gene: TRBJ2-5
CDR3 length: 14
D gene: -

CDR3 DNA: TGCGCCAGCAGCCAGGCAGGGGGCCCCCCCGGGGAGCTGTTTTTT
CDR3 protein: CASSQAGGPPGELFF
clone size: -
V gene: TRBV4-3
J gene: TRBJ2-2
CDR3 length: 15
D gene: TRBD1

CDR3 DNA: TGTGCCAGCAGTTACCAGGGAAGCTCTGGAAACACCATATATTTT
CDR3 protein: CASSYQGSSGNTIYF
clone size: -
V gene: TRBV6-5
J gene: TRBJ1-3
CDR3 length: 15
D gene: -

CDR3 DNA: TGTGCCAGCAGCCGGGGAGGGACAGGGAATTCACCCCTCCACTTT
CDR3 protein: CASSRGGTGNSPLHF
clone size: -
V gene: TRBV3-1/TRBV3-2
J gene: TRBJ1-6
CDR3 length: 15
D gene: TRBD1

CDR3 DNA: TGTGCCAGGGTCGGGACAGGGCCTGGCTACACCTTC
CDR3 protein: CARVGTGPGYTF
clone size: -
V gene: TRBV7-3
J gene: TRBJ1-2
CDR3 length: 12
D gene: TRBD1

CDR3 DNA: TGTGCCAGTACACGTAGCAGAGCGGGGTTCCTTACAGATACGCAGTATTTT
CDR3 protein: CASTRSRAGFLTDTQYF
clone size: -
V gene: TRBV19
J gene: TRBJ2-3
CDR3 length: 17
D gene: TRBD2

CDR3 DNA: TGTGCCAGCAGTCGGACAGGGGCGAATGAGCAGTTCTTC
CDR3 protein: CASSRTGANEQFF
clone size: -
V gene: TRBV12-3/TRBV12-4
J gene: TRBJ2-1
CDR3 length: 13
D gene: TRBD1

CDR3 DNA: TGTGCCAGCAGAAGCCTCTCTGGAAACACCATATATTTT
CDR3 protein: CASRSLSGNTIYF
clone size: -
V gene: TRBV14
J gene: TRBJ1-3
CDR3 length: 13
D gene: -

CDR3 DNA: TGCGCCAGCAGCTTGTATGGGACAGTGGCGAACACTGAAGCTTTCTTT
CDR3 protein: CASSLYGTVANTEAFF
clone size: -
V gene: TRBV5-1
J gene: TRBJ1-1
CDR3 length: 16
D gene: TRBD1

CDR3 DNA: TGTGCCAGTTTAGGCTACGGGGCAGATACGCAGTATTTT
CDR3 protein: CASLGYGADTQYF
clone size: -
V gene: TRBV19
J gene: TRBJ2-3
CDR3 length: 13
D gene: -

CDR3 DNA: TGTGCCAGTAGTCCCGACAGGGGATCTCGGGGCTACACCTTC
CDR3 protein: CASSPDRGSRGYTF
clone size: -
V gene: TRBV19
J gene: TRBJ1-2
CDR3 length: 14
D gene: TRBD1

CDR3 DNA: TGTGCCAGCAGCCAAGATCCGACAGGAGGAACTTGGCACTATGGCTACACCTTC
CDR3 protein: CASSQDPTGGTWHYGYTF
clone size: once
V gene: TRBV3-1/TRBV3-2
J gene: TRBJ1-2
CDR3 length: 18
D gene: -

CDR3 DNA: TGTGCCAGCAGCCCAGCGGGAAAGGTGGATACGCAGTATTTT
CDR3 protein: CASSPAGKVDTQYF
clone size: -
V gene: TRBV7-9
J gene: TRBJ2-3
CDR3 length: 14
D gene: TRBD2

CDR3 DNA: TGTGCCAGCAGTGAAGGTCAGGGTAGTTCCTATAATTCACCCCTCCACTTT
CDR3 protein: CASSEGQGSSYNSPLHF
clone size: -
V gene: TRBV6-1
J gene: TRBJ1-6
CDR3 length: 17
D gene: -

CDR3 DNA: TGTGCCAGCAGCTTCCAAAACTATGGCTACACCTTC
CDR3 protein: CASSFQNYGYTF
clone size: -
V gene: TRBV5-4
J gene: TRBJ1-2
CDR3 length: 12
D gene: -